Listed here is a single T cell receptor (beta chain). In assigning cohorts, the study relied on participant-reported clinical history. Recovered participants had two consecutive negative NP/OP PCR tests, healthcare professional clearance, or symptom resolution. This entry is derived from a study of blood T cell repertoires in COVID-19. About the research overall: PBMCs, B-cell-depleted T cells, or T cells provided the cDNA or gDNA that made up the material.

The CDR3 is 16 residues long. The germline CDR1 and CDR2 sequences are LNHNV and YYDKDF (reference sequence). Trimming cost V 6 bases and J 7 bases, with 24 bases left between them. In the authors' workflow: Estimation of nucleated cell counts relied on the amplification of reference gene primers. Libraries were prepared by immunoSEQ multiplex PCR; TCRdb keeps only in-frame clonotypes and omits some of them. V, J and clone size derive from that table, while D and trimming were established from the DNA sequence. The sample records a few hundred thousand clones, 89% being singletons. Sequencing used PBMCs or T cells enriched from blood (not recorded which). The gene calls are TRBV15 and TRBJ1-2, with D maybe TRBD1 (5 bases). The receptor's source is a young woman who had recovered from COVID-19. CDR3 coding DNA: TGTGCCACCAGTAGGATGACAGTAAGTTTGGACGGTGGCTACACCTTC. Amino acids: CATSRMTVSLDGGYTF.